This TCR beta chain was sequenced for a study of graft-versus-host responses after intestinal transplantation. The wider study: Recipients had transplants, and these were multivisceral, liver-intestinal, or isolated intestinal. Tacrolimus and steroids were given for 2 to 4 years to all recipients after anti-thymocyte globulin induction.

Only in-frame clones appear in the TCRdb table, and some are missing; sequencing was by immunoSEQ multiplex PCR. Counted here are approximately 11,000 clones, approximately 90% occurring once; the ten biggest clones make up under 3.5%. Points from the study as a whole: Graft-donor T cell macrochimerism coincided with high graft-versus-host to host-versus-graft clonal ratios in allografts. GvH clonotypes were identified within recipient marrow, with a subset emerging first in ileum or blood.

Germline V gene sequence: CDR1 LNHNV, CDR2 YYDKDF (reference sequence). Trimming removed 1 base from V and 4 bases from J, with 20 bases in between. The CDR3 runs to 18 residues. In regard to this clone: Its target is not known.

The time point is: postoperative day 105 after intestinal transplantation (dayNNNN = postoperative day). The material was PBMCs, obtained 105 days after intestinal transplantation. The chain employs TRBV15 and TRBJ1-3; unclear D gene. The sequence derives from a human patient who received an intestinal transplant, so some T cells may come from the graft donor. CDR3: CATSRVWRTPGQGNTIYF. In DNA form, the CDR3 reads TGTGCCACCAGCAGAGTTTGGAGGACCCCGGGCCAAGGAAACACCATATATTTT.